Given below is one T cell receptor (beta chain) in context. Its antigen is unidentified. The data belong to a study of somatic mutations in cytotoxic T cells in rheumatoid arthritis. Study details: Patient blood was drawn as 30 ml EDTA; the draw came right after diagnosis and before any treatment.

Germline V CDR1 and CDR2: SGHTA, FQGTGA. CDR3 length equals 19 residues. Trimming at V came to 5 bases and at J to 5 bases, leaving 21 bases not matched to a gene. Regarding the study as a whole: For patients with rheumatoid arthritis, CD8+ clonality went up with age, while healthy controls showed no such change. Over 20% of CD8+ cells belonged to the largest CD8+ clone in about an eighth of the roughly 65 patients.

Here immunoSEQ multiplex PCR was the method, and the copy in TCRdb shows in-frame clones only, minus some. The sample comprises about 20,000 clones, 85% of which are singletons, and under 8% rests with the top ten. The sequencing sample was made of CD8+ T cells sorted from blood. The rearrangement uses TRBV7-3 and TRBJ2-7; 10 bases agree with TRBD2. The receptor's source is a woman in her thirties or forties with rheumatoid arthritis. CDR3 in amino acids: CASSPTPGLARALGHEQYF. CDR3 nucleotide sequence: TGTGCCAGCAGCCCAACCCCGGGACTAGCGAGGGCCCTAGGTCACGAGCAGTACTTC.